Listed here are 16 T cell receptor beta chains from one sample, sequenced in a study of T cells in Graves' hyperthyroidism and ophthalmopathy. Amplification yielded TCR beta CDR3 regions, with RNA transcripts as the source. HTBI primers were used for first-round RT-PCR of the TCR CDR3. TCRdb used MiXCR to reprocess the multiplex PCR reads, holding one entry per CDR3 protein. Here the sample spans hundreds of thousands of distinct CDR3 sequences, 17% being singletons. Sequencing was carried out using blood. The source of these receptors is a woman under 30 with Graves' ophthalmopathy.

The sample holds many counts of this clonotype. The V and J genes are TRBV28 and TRBJ2-2; 7 bases fit TRBD1. Germline assignment: CDR1 MDHEN and CDR2 SYDVKM. The CDR3 has 15 amino acids. V lost 6 bases to trimming and J lost 0 bases; unmatched junction nucleotides: 4. DNA for the CDR3: TGTGCCAGCAGGCTCGGGACAGCGAACACCGGGGAGCTGTTTTTT. This sequence encodes CASRLGTANTGELFF.

The J gene is TRBJ1-5, the V gene TRBV6-2 or TRBV6-3; 7 bases agree with TRBD1. V lost 2 bases to trimming and J lost 0 bases; unmatched junction nucleotides: 4. The CDR3 is made up of 16 amino acids. Germline V CDR1 and CDR2: MNHEY, SVGEGT. The CDR3, as DNA: TGTGCCAGCAGTTACACAGGGGCCTATAGCAATCAGCCCCAGCATTTT. Residues: CASSYTGAYSNQPQHF.

This sequence joins TRBV10-1 and TRBJ1-1; TRBD1 is a possible D gene (5 bases). CDR3 length equals 16 residues. The germline V gene encodes CDR1 WNHNN and CDR2 SYGVQD (reference sequence). The germline V and J ends were trimmed by 0 bases and 7 bases, with 18 bases remaining between them. The CDR3 sequence: CASSESKSGGSFEAFF. In nucleotides, the CDR3 is TGCGCCAGCAGTGAGTCGAAGAGTGGGGGGTCCTTTGAAGCTTTCTTT.

This clonotype occurred many times. The chain employs TRBV29-1 and TRBJ2-7; 8 nucleotides line up with TRBD1. Trimming removed 3 bases from V and 0 bases from J; junction bases left unmatched: 4. Germline V gives CDR1 SQVTM, CDR2 ANQGSEA. The CDR3 is 14 residues long. The CDR3 bases are TGCAGCGTTGAGACCGGACAGGGCTCCTACGAGCAGTACTTC. Translated: CSVETGQGSYEQYF.

This clonotype was observed many times. This chain links TRBV5-1 with TRBJ2-1; 14 bases fit TRBD2. CDR3 length: 16 residues. CDR1 is SGHRS and CDR2 is YFSETQ in the germline V gene. V gave up 4 bases and J gave up 4 bases; unmatched junction bases: 4. CDR3 coding DNA: TGCGCCAGCAGCCCGGGACTAGCGGGAGAGTACAATGAGCAGTTCTTC. It specifies CASSPGLAGEYNEQFF.

The CDR3 nucleotides are TGTGCCTGGGATACCGGGGGGGACACAGATACGCAGTATTTT. Its translation: CAWDTGGDTDTQYF. The genes are TRBV30 and TRBJ2-3; 8 bases are shared with TRBD2. CDR1 GTSNPN and CDR2 SVGIG come from the germline V gene (reference sequence). Germline trimming cut 5 bases from V and 2 bases from J; bases unmatched to any gene: 6. This CDR3 is 14 amino acids long. Combining the CDR3 with reference TRBV30 and TRBJ2-3 gives the whole variable domain SQTIHQWPATLVQPVGSPLSLECTVEGTSNPNLYWYRQAAGRGLQLLFYSVGIGQISSEVPQNLSASRPQDRQFILSSKKLLLSDSGFYLCAWDTGGDTDTQYFGPGTRLTVL.

J is TRBJ2-2 and V is TRBV6-1, with 10 bases lining up with TRBD2. Trimming took 6 bases from V and 5 from J; bases not matched to a gene: 9. The CDR3 spans 16 residues. Looked up from germline, CDR1 is MNHNS and CDR2 is SASEGT. CDR3 region: CASRRRLAGATGELFF. CDR3 nucleotides: TGTGCCAGCAGAAGGAGGCTAGCGGGAGCAACCGGGGAGCTGTTTTTT.

The chain has TRBV29-1 and TRBJ1-4, with 9 positions matching TRBD1. Germline CDR1 reads SQVTM; CDR2 reads ANQGSEA. The ends lost 2 bases at V and 7 bases at J; junction bases unmatched: 14. This CDR3 comprises 17 residues. This CDR3 reads CSVENTGGLVGGEKLFF. DNA for the CDR3: TGCAGCGTTGAAAATACAGGGGGCTTAGTTGGGGGTGAAAAACTGTTTTTT.

This clonotype was seen at least ten times. V is TRBV7-2 and J is TRBJ1-2; a possible D gene is TRBD1 (5 bases). Deletions cut 5 bases from V and 3 bases from J, with 13 bases between. CDR3 length equals 14 residues. CDR1 is SGHTA, CDR2 FQGNSA, per germline. Here the CDR3 DNA reads TGTGCCAGCAGCCCATATACGGGGGACTATGGCTACACCTTC. This codes for CASSPYTGDYGYTF. Full variable domain (outside the CDR3, taken from reference TRBV7-2 and TRBJ1-2): GAGVSQSPSNKVTEKGKDVELRCDPISGHTALYWYRQSLGQGLEFLIYFQGNSAPDKSGLPSDRFSAERTGGSVSTLTIQRTQQEDSAVYLCASSPYTGDYGYTFGSGTRLTVV.

About this clonotype: A much larger clone lies one base from this, so it may be a read error. V usage is TRBV13 and J usage is TRBJ2-7; 15 bases line up with TRBD2. Trimming took 4 bases from V and 3 from J; bases not matched to a gene: 7. This CDR3 has 17 residues. Germline V CDR1 and CDR2: PRHDT, FYEKMQ (reference sequence). CDR3 nucleotide sequence: TGTGCCAGCAGCTCAAGGACTAGCGGGGGGGAGCTCTACGAGCAGTACTTC. This codes for CASSSRTSGGELYEQYF.

This clonotype came up many times. CDR3 nucleotides: TGTGCCAGCAGCCAACAGGGGACCTTAGGGAATTCACCCCTCCACTTT. Protein product: CASSQQGTLGNSPLHF. The rearrangement links TRBV2 to TRBJ1-6, with 7 nucleotides matching TRBD1. The CDR3 spans 16 residues. The ends lost 6 bases at V and 7 bases at J; junction bases unmatched: 12. Germline lookup yields CDR1 SNHLY and CDR2 FYNNEI.

The chain employs TRBV19 and TRBJ1-2, with no clear D. CDR1 and CDR2 (germline): LNHDA, SQIVND (reference sequence). The CDR3 covers 15 residues. The V end lost 0 bases, the J end lost 8 bases, and 16 bases lay between the germline ends. The CDR3 spells CASSIDSPASGGYTF. The CDR3 DNA is TGTGCCAGTAGTATAGATAGCCCCGCGTCGGGGGGCTACACCTTC.

The CDR3 region is CASSDGEFEQFF. Here the CDR3 DNA reads TGCGCCAGCAGTGACGGGGAATTTGAGCAGTTCTTC. The chain recombines TRBV10-2 with TRBJ2-1, with D maybe TRBD2 (5 bases). V was trimmed by 3 bases and J by 9 bases, leaving 9 bases between them. Germline V gives CDR1 WSHSY, CDR2 SAAADI. The CDR3 has 12 amino acids.

The chain combines TRBV15 with TRBJ1-1; TRBD1 might be the D (6 bases). V was clipped by 8 bases and J by 2 bases, with 15 bases between them. This CDR3 has 14 amino acids. The germline V gene has CDR1 LNHNV and CDR2 YYDKDF (reference sequence). CDR3 loop: CATQNRDHNTEAFF. CDR3 in DNA: TGTGCCACCCAAAACAGGGACCATAACACTGAAGCTTTCTTT.

The J gene is TRBJ1-6, the V gene TRBV5-4; perhaps TRBD1 as D (5 bases). Per the germline V gene, CDR1 is SGHNT and CDR2 is YYREEE (reference sequence). The germline V and J ends were trimmed by 0 bases and 10 bases, with 11 bases remaining between them. There are 14 residues in the CDR3. CDR3 loop: CASSLEGSGSPLHF. CDR3 nucleotide sequence: TGTGCCAGCAGCTTGGAAGGATCAGGGTCACCCCTCCACTTT.

The sample holds many counts of this clonotype. This chain uses TRBV13 with TRBJ1-2; TRBD1 matches 11 bases. The CDR3 contains 13 residues. V was pared by 6 bases and J by 8 bases, with 5 bases of the junction left unmatched. Germline values: CDR1 PRHDT, CDR2 FYEKMQ (reference sequence). CDR3 coding DNA: TGTGCCAGCAGATTTGGACAGGGGGCAGGCTACACCTTC. Translation gives CASRFGQGAGYTF.